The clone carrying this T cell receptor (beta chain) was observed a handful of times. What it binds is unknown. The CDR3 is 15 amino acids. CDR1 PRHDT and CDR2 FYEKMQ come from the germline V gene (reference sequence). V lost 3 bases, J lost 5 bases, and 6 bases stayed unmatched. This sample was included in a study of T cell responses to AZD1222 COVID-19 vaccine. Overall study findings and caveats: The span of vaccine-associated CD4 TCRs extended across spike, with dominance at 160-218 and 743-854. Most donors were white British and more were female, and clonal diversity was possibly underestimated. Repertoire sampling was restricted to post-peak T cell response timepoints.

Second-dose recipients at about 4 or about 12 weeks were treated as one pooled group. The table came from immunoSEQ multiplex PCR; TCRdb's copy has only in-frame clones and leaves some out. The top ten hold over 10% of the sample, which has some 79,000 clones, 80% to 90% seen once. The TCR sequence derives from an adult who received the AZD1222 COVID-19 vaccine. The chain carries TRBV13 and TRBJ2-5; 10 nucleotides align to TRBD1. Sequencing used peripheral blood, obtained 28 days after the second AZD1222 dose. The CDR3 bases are TGTGCCAGCAGCTTCAGACAGGGGGCGCGTGAGACCCAGTACTTC. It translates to CASSFRQGARETQYF.